This T cell receptor (beta chain) was captured by sequencing in a study of T cell repertoires in cytomegalovirus infection. Across the study: Based on public TCR beta signatures, there were indications of CMV infection and of a matching HLA type.

Many counts were recorded for this clonotype. Its antigen is not identified. TCRdb reanalysed the reads using MiXCR and keeps one entry per CDR3 protein. The repertoire consists of about 920,000 distinct CDR3 sequences, with roughly 30% occurring once and the leading ten covering under 15%. CDR3 length: 14 residues. From germline, CDR1 is SGHRS and CDR2 YFSETQ. Between the trimmed V and J ends, which lost 0 bases and 7 bases, there was a span of 11 bases. The chain couples TRBV5-1 to TRBJ1-5; no firm D call. The sample in question was cultured CD8+ T cells from PBMCs, obtained from culture after CMV antigen stimulation. The receptor was derived from a human donor in good health (CMV status not recorded). Some clones in this sample may be carry-over from other donors' samples. The CDR3 nucleotides read TGCGCCAGCAGCTTGGGGAATGTGGGACAGCCCCAGCATTTT. This sequence encodes CASSLGNVGQPQHF.